This T cell receptor (beta chain) was captured in a study of cytomegalovirus exposure and HLA in healthy donors. Findings of the study overall: The CMV antigen specificity of a few CMV-associated chains was confirmed through in vitro analysis. Analysis performed later found 16,951 TCR beta sequences associated with HLA alleles at 0.05 false discovery rate.

The PCR was carried out with 60 Vbeta primers and 13 Jbeta primers. TCRdb keeps only in-frame clones here, not all; method: immunoSEQ multiplex PCR. The data hold around 180,000 clones, with approximately 79% observed a single time. Per germline, CDR1 SQVTM and CDR2 ANQGSEA. The CDR3 consists of 13 residues. On this clone itself: Its antigen is unidentified.

The sequence derives from a woman aged 40 to 49 in good health and CMV-seronegative. Sequencing was carried out using PBMCs. This chain connects TRBV29-1 to TRBJ2-5; D perhaps matches TRBD1 (6 bases). The tail of the sequence fits TRBJ2-7 better, so the J call may be wrong. The CDR3 reads CSVDLTGTYEQYF. The DNA for the CDR3 is TGCAGCGTTGACCTGACAGGAACCTACGAGCAGTACTTC.